This is a list of T cell receptor beta chains from one sample in a study of T cell repertoires in cytomegalovirus infection. A single record per CDR3 protein comes from TCRdb applying MiXCR to the reads. The sample includes fewer than 550,000 distinct CDR3 sequences, approximately 17% of them seen just once. Material for sequencing was CD8+ T cells from PBMCs. The receptors come from a human donor in good health (CMV status not recorded). Some clones in this sample may be carry-over from other donors' samples. CDR3s include the opening cysteine and the closing phenylalanine or tryptophan. A D gene is named only where the DNA matches it firmly. Some rows have no size entry. The others give once, few or many, or a class for an expanded clone.

d_call	clone_size	v_call	j_call	cdr3_aa	cdr3_nt
.	many	TRBV7-9	TRBJ2-7	CASSHGEYYEQYF	TGTGCCAGCAGCCACGGGGAGTACTACGAGCAGTACTTC
TRBD1	many	TRBV6-1	TRBJ2-5	CASSLLGQGPYQETQYF	TGTGCCAGCAGTTTGCTGGGACAGGGTCCGTACCAAGAGACCCAGTACTTC
TRBD2	.	TRBV9	TRBJ2-5	CASSAGGKGETQYF	TGTGCCAGCAGCGCGGGGGGGAAGGGAGAGACCCAGTACTTC
.	many	TRBV6-5	TRBJ1-1	CASSYSGMSTEAFF	TGTGCCAGCAGTTACTCCGGGATGAGCACTGAAGCTTTCTTT
TRBD2	many	TRBV27	TRBJ2-5	CASSWRRELGRETQYF	TGTGCCAGCAGTTGGCGGCGGGAGCTCGGCCGGGAGACCCAGTACTTC
TRBD2	many	TRBV6-4	TRBJ2-3	CASSSSSGGADTQYF	TGTGCCAGCAGTTCTTCTAGCGGGGGGGCAGATACGCAGTATTTT
.	.	TRBV7-4	TRBJ2-5	CASSLGTQQETQYF	TGTGCCAGCAGCTTAGGGACACAGCAAGAGACCCAGTACTTC
.	.	TRBV11-2	TRBJ2-1	CASSPGRYNKQFF	TGTGCCAGCAGCCCGGGTCGCTACAATAAGCAGTTCTTC
.	many	TRBV7-9	TRBJ2-7	CASSPQSSYEQYF	TGTGCCAGCAGCCCACAGAGCTCCTACGAGCAGTACTTC
.	many	TRBV7-2	TRBJ2-7	CASSLGPFYEQYF	TGTGCCAGCAGCTTAGGTCCCTTCTACGAGCAGTACTTC
.	many	TRBV19	TRBJ2-3	CASSMLADTQYF	TGTGCCAGTAGTATGCTAGCAGATACGCAGTATTTT
.	once	TRBV19	TRBJ2-7	CASSPIGQIRREGQYF	TGTGCCAGTAGTCCCATCGGACAGATCCGAAGAGAAGGGCAGTACTTC
.	many	TRBV12-3/TRBV12-4	TRBJ2-3	CASSFSGASTDTQYF	TGTGCCAGCAGTTTCTCAGGAGCTAGCACAGATACGCAGTATTTT
.	many	TRBV7-9	TRBJ2-2	CASSPTTGELFF	TGTGCCAGCAGCCCCACCACCGGGGAGCTGTTTTTT
TRBD2	few	TRBV6-8	TRBJ2-1	CASTSGTSASYEQFF	TGTGCCAGCACCTCGGGGACTAGCGCGTCATATGAGCAGTTCTTC
.	many	TRBV7-6	TRBJ2-1	CASSLTQNEQFF	TGTGCCAGCAGCTTAACTCAAAATGAGCAGTTCTTC
TRBD1	few	TRBV5-4	TRBJ1-1	CASSLAWTGGRGTEAFF	TGTGCCAGCAGCCTGGCTTGGACAGGGGGTAGGGGCACTGAAGCTTTCTTT
TRBD1	few	TRBV27	TRBJ2-4	CASSLRGTVAKNIQYF	TGTGCCAGCAGTTTAAGGGGGACAGTAGCCAAAAACATTCAGTACTTC
.	many	TRBV12-3/TRBV12-4	TRBJ2-1	CASTDALRGGNEQFF	TGTGCCAGCACCGATGCGCTTCGTGGGGGTAATGAGCAGTTCTTC
.	few	TRBV2	TRBJ1-2	CAIPTIYGYTF	TGTGCCATTCCGACCATCTATGGCTACACCTTC
.	.	TRBV7-6	TRBJ2-2	CASSLLSDTGELFF	TGTGCCAGCAGCTTATTGTCAGACACCGGGGAGCTGTTTTTT
.	few	TRBV20-1	TRBJ1-2	CSARDRGYGYTF	TGCAGTGCTAGGGACCGAGGCTATGGCTACACCTTC